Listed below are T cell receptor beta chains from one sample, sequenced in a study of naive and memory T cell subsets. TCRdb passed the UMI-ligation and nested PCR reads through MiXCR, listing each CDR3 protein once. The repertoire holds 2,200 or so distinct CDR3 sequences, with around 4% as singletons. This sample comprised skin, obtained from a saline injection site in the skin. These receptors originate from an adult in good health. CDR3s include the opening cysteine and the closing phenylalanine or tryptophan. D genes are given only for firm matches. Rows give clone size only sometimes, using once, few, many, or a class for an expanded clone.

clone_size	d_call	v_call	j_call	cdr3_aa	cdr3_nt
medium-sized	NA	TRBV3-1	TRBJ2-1	CASRPPGPYNEQFF	TGTGCCAGCAGACCCCCCGGCCCGTACAATGAGCAGTTCTTC
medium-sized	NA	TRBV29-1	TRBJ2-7	CSAFGDGDYEQYF	TGCAGCGCCTTTGGGGACGGCGACTACGAGCAGTACTTC
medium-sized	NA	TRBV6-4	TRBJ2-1	CASSVDTSYNEQFF	TGTGCCAGCAGTGTGGACACCTCCTACAATGAGCAGTTCTTC
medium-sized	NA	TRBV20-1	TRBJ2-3	CSAADATDTQYF	TGCAGTGCTGCCGACGCCACAGATACGCAGTATTTT
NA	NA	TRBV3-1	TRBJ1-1	CASSPPGQQNTEAFF	TGTGCCAGCAGCCCTCCGGGACAACAGAACACTGAAGCTTTCTTT
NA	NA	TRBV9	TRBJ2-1	CASSVGSLAYNEQFF	TGTGCCAGCAGCGTAGGGTCCCTGGCGTACAATGAGCAGTTCTTC
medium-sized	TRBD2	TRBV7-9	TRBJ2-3	CASSSRVAGGNRATDTQYF	TGTGCCAGCAGCTCCCGGGTAGCGGGGGGGAATCGGGCCACAGATACGCAGTATTTT
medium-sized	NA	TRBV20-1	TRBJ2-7	CSARAEGGRPYEQYF	TGCAGTGCTAGGGCCGAGGGTGGTCGGCCCTACGAGCAGTACTTC
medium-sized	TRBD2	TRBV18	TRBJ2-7	CASSPPGLAGPLEQYF	TGTGCCAGCTCACCACCCGGACTAGCGGGCCCGCTCGAGCAGTACTTC
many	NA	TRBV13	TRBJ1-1	CASSIPQGRGTEAFF	TGTGCCAGCAGCATACCGCAGGGGCGGGGAACTGAAGCTTTCTTT
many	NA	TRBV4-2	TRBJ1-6	CASSQAGFGEVGNSPLHF	TGTGCCAGCAGCCAAGCGGGCTTTGGGGAAGTGGGTAATTCACCCCTCCACTTT
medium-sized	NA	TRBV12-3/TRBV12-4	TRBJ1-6	CASSSMGVNSPLHF	TGTGCCAGCAGTTCCATGGGGGTCAATTCACCCCTCCACTTT
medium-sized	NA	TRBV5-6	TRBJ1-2	CASSFRAGGYYGYTF	TGTGCCAGCAGCTTCCGGGCCGGGGGCTACTATGGCTACACCTTC
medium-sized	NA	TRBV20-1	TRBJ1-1	CSARAPGEAFF	TGCAGTGCTAGGGCACCAGGTGAAGCTTTCTTT
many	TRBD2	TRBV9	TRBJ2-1	CASSGGGSGDEQFF	TGTGCCAGCAGCGGAGGCGGGAGCGGCGATGAGCAGTTCTTC
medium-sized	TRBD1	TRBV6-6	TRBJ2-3	CASSRKTGGTDTQYF	TGTGCCAGCAGTAGAAAGACAGGGGGCACAGATACGCAGTATTTT
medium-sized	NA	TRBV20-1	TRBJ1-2	CSATSGTANYGYTF	TGCAGTGCAACCTCCGGGACGGCAAACTATGGCTACACCTTC
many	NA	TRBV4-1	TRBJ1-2	CASSQVLGEGSGYTF	TGCGCCAGCAGCCAAGTGCTTGGGGAAGGCTCTGGCTACACCTTC
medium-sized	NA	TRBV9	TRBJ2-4	CASSVGVENIQYF	TGTGCCAGCAGCGTAGGGGTGGAGAACATTCAGTACTTC
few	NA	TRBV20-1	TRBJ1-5	CSASTTNEGTDQPQHF	TGCAGTGCTAGCACCACCAACGAGGGGACCGATCAGCCCCAGCATTTT
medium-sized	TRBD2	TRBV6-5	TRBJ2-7	CASRGELREGPFYEQYF	TGTGCCAGCAGGGGGGAATTGAGGGAGGGCCCCTTCTACGAGCAGTACTTC
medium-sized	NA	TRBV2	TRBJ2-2	CASTQGPAGELFF	TGTGCCAGCACCCAGGGGCCGGCAGGGGAGCTGTTTTTT
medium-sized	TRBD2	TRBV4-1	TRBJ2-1	CASSHFSGREQFF	TGCGCCAGCAGCCATTTTAGCGGGCGAGAGCAGTTCTTC
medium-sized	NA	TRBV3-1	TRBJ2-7	CASSQVGTPSYEQYF	TGTGCCAGCAGCCAAGTGGGGACCCCCTCCTACGAGCAGTACTTC
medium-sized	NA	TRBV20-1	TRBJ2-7	CSASPQREGEQYF	TGCAGTGCTAGTCCCCAAAGAGAGGGCGAGCAGTACTTC
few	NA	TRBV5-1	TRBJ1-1	CASSPEGHEAFF	TGCGCCAGCAGCCCAGAGGGACACGAAGCTTTCTTT
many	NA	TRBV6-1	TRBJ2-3	CASSEPSTDTQYF	TGTGCCAGCAGTGAACCGAGCACAGATACGCAGTATTTT
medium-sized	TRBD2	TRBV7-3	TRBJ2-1	CASSLLGGTYNEQFF	TGTGCCAGCAGCCTCCTGGGAGGGACGTACAATGAGCAGTTCTTC
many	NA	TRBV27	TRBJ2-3	CASTVSWGPYLTDTQYF	TGTGCCAGCACCGTTAGTTGGGGGCCTTATCTCACAGATACGCAGTATTTT
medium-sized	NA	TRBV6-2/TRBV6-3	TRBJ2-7	CASSCRDIGLEQYF	TGTGCCAGCAGTTGCCGGGACATCGGACTCGAGCAGTACTTC
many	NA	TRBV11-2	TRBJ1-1	CASSLGTVNTEAFF	TGTGCCAGCAGCTTAGGGACAGTGAACACTGAAGCTTTCTTT
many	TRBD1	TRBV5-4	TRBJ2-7	CASSLSLTGSSYEQYF	TGTGCCAGCAGCCTGTCCCTGACAGGGAGCTCCTACGAGCAGTACTTC
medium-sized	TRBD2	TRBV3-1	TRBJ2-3	CASSTLGLARGPNTQYF	TGTGCCAGCAGCACCCTAGGACTAGCACGCGGGCCGAATACGCAGTATTTT
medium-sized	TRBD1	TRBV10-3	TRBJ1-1	CAIRGTGLEAFF	TGTGCCATCAGAGGGACAGGTCTTGAAGCTTTCTTT
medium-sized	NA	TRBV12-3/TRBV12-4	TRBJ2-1	CASSSRDSPRNEQFF	TGTGCCAGCAGTTCCCGGGACTCACCCCGCAATGAGCAGTTCTTC
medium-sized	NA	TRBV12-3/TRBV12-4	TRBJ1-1	CASSLRQNTEAFF	TGTGCCAGCAGTTTACGGCAGAACACTGAAGCTTTCTTT
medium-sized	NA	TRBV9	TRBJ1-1	CASSGRGRSEAFF	TGTGCCAGCAGCGGACGGGGGAGGTCTGAAGCTTTCTTT
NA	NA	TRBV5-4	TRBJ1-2	CASSLSLGARNYGYTF	TGTGCCAGCAGCCTCAGTCTCGGGGCCCGTAACTATGGCTACACCTTC
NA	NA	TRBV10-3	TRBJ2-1	CAIRGGQDEQFF	TGTGCCATCAGGGGGGGCCAAGATGAGCAGTTCTTC
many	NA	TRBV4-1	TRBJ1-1	CASSWYPGRMNTEAFF	TGCGCCAGCAGCTGGTATCCGGGACGGATGAACACTGAAGCTTTCTTT
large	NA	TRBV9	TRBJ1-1	CASSHNLNTEAFF	TGTGCCAGCAGTCATAACCTGAACACTGAAGCTTTCTTT
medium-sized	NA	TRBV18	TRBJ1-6	CASSPRQAAGTLHF	TGTGCCAGCTCACCTAGACAGGCTGCCGGGACCCTCCACTTT
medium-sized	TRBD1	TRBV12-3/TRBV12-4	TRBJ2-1	CASRRTDRVGDYNEQFF	TGTGCCAGCAGACGAACTGACAGGGTTGGAGACTACAATGAGCAGTTCTTC
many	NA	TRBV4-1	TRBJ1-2	CASSPILRADYGYTF	TGCGCCAGCAGCCCGATCCTTCGGGCAGACTATGGCTACACCTTC
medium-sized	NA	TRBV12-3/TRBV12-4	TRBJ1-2	CASSFFVVRGGGYTF	TGTGCCAGCAGTTTCTTCGTCGTCCGTGGCGGTGGCTACACCTTC
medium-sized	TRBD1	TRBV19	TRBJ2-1	CASSIRLYRGYNEQFF	TGTGCCAGCAGTATAAGGTTGTACAGGGGGTACAATGAGCAGTTCTTC
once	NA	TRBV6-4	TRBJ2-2	CASSDGGARELFF	TGTGCCAGCAGTGACGGGGGGGCCCGGGAGCTTTTTTTT
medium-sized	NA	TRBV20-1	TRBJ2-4	CSASQTAKNIQYF	TGCAGTGCTAGCCAGACAGCCAAAAACATTCAGTACTTC
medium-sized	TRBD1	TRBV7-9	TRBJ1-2	CASSTQGQGAPLVYGYTF	TGTGCCAGCAGCACACAGGGACAGGGGGCTCCTTTAGTCTATGGCTACACCTTC
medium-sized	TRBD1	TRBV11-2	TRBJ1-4	CASSFSPWDRREKLFF	TGTGCCAGCAGCTTCTCTCCATGGGACAGGAGGGAAAAACTGTTTTTT
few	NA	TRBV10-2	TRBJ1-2	CASSELRGQGGYTF	TGCGCCAGCAGTGAGCTCCGGGGGCAAGGTGGCTACACCTTC
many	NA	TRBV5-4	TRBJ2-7	CASSPGQRLYEQYF	TGTGCCAGCAGCCCCGGACAGCGGCTCTACGAGCAGTACTTC
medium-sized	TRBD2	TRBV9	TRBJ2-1	CASSKGLARENEQFF	TGTGCCAGCAGTAAGGGACTAGCGAGAGAGAATGAGCAGTTCTTC
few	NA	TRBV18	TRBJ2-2	CASSPKSWNTGELFF	TGTGCCAGCTCACCAAAATCATGGAACACCGGGGAGCTGTTTTTT